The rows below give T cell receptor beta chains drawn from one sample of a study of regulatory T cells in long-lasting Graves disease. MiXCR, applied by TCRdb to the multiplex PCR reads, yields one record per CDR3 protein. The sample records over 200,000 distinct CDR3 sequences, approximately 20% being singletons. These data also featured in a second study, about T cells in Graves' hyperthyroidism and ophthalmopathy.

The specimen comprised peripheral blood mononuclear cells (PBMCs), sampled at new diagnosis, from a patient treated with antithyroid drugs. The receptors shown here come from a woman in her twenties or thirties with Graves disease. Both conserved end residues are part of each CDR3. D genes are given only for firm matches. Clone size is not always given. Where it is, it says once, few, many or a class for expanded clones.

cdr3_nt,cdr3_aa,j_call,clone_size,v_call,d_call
TGTGCCAGCAGCTTGTGGACAGGGGCCGGCGGGGAGCTGTTTTTT,CASSLWTGAGGELFF,TRBJ2-2,NA,TRBV5-1,TRBD1
TGTGCCACCAGTGATCATACCGGGACTAGCGGGGGGACTCCCTCTAACAATGAGCAGTTCTTC,CATSDHTGTSGGTPSNNEQFF,TRBJ2-1,many,TRBV24-1,TRBD2
TGCGCCAGCAGCGTCGGGACAGGGGAGACGCAGTATTTT,CASSVGTGETQYF,TRBJ2-3,NA,TRBV5-1,TRBD1
TGCAGTGCTAGCTTGGGCGGGACAGGGGGAACTGAAGCTTTCTTT,CSASLGGTGGTEAFF,TRBJ1-1,many,TRBV20-1,TRBD1
TGTGCCAGCAGCTTGGGCAGGTCCTCAGATACGCAGTATTTT,CASSLGRSSDTQYF,TRBJ2-3,many,TRBV7-9,NA
TGTGCCAGCAGTTTATCAGGGGGCGGATCCTACGAGCAGTACTTC,CASSLSGGGSYEQYF,TRBJ2-7,many,TRBV27,TRBD1
TGTGCCAGCAGCTTAGTCAGACTAGAAGAGACCCAGTACTTC,CASSLVRLEETQYF,TRBJ2-5,many,TRBV7-2,NA
TGTGCCAGCCGTAGATGGGAAACGTCGTACGAGCAGTACTTC,CASRRWETSYEQYF,TRBJ2-7,few,TRBV27,NA
TGCGCCAGCAGCCCCCGGGCCGACAATGAGCAGTTCTTC,CASSPRADNEQFF,TRBJ2-1,many,TRBV5-1,NA
TGTGCCAGCAGTTTCGGCGGGGAGCTGTTTTTT,CASSFGGELFF,TRBJ2-2,NA,TRBV27,NA
TGCGCCAGCAGCTTGGGTACTATAAGTGAAGGCAATCAGCCCCAGCATTTT,CASSLGTISEGNQPQHF,TRBJ1-5,many,TRBV5-5,NA
TGTGCCAGCAGTTTATTGCAGGTGGCTAATGAAAAACTGTTTTTT,CASSLLQVANEKLFF,TRBJ1-4,many,TRBV12-3/TRBV12-4,NA
TGCAGTGCTAGATCTCCGACAGGGGGGGTGGAGACCCAGTACTTC,CSARSPTGGVETQYF,TRBJ2-5,many,TRBV20-1,TRBD1
TGTGCCAGCACCCCTTCAGGGGCCGAGCAGTACTTC,CASTPSGAEQYF,TRBJ2-7,many,TRBV2,NA
TGCGCCAGCAGCTTGGGGGACAGGGATAATTCACCCCTCCACTTT,CASSLGDRDNSPLHF,TRBJ1-6,NA,TRBV5-1,TRBD1
TGCAGTGCCGCCGGGACCAAGCCTAATGAGCAGTTCTTC,CSAAGTKPNEQFF,TRBJ2-1,many,TRBV20-1,NA
TGTGCCAGCTCAATAGGGACTAGCGGACAAGAGACCCAGTACTTC,CASSIGTSGQETQYF,TRBJ2-5,many,TRBV18,TRBD2
TGCAGTGCTAGCGGGGGGGCCTCCAATGAGCAGTTCTTC,CSASGGASNEQFF,TRBJ2-1,many,TRBV20-1,TRBD2
TGTGCCAGCAGTCGAACAGGGGGCGAGGAAGAAGCTTTCTTT,CASSRTGGEEEAFF,TRBJ1-1,NA,TRBV12-3/TRBV12-4,TRBD1
TGTGCCAGCAGAGACGAACAGGGGCAGCCCCAGCATTTT,CASRDEQGQPQHF,TRBJ1-5,many,TRBV2,TRBD1
TGTGCCAGCAGTGACGACAGGGGACGGCTTTTCAAAGAGACCCAGTACTTC,CASSDDRGRLFKETQYF,TRBJ2-5,many,TRBV6-2/TRBV6-3,TRBD1
TGTGCCAGCAGCCAAGAGACAGGGAGAATTGGCTACGAGCAGTACTTC,CASSQETGRIGYEQYF,TRBJ2-7,many,TRBV14,TRBD1
TGTGCCAGCAGTTTCAGACGGGGTACGAATGGCTACACCTTC,CASSFRRGTNGYTF,TRBJ1-2,many,TRBV12-3/TRBV12-4,NA
TGTGCCAGCTCACCACGAAATGTCCAGGGGATCGACGAGCAGTACTTC,CASSPRNVQGIDEQYF,TRBJ2-7,many,TRBV18,NA
TGCAGCGTCGAGACAGGGCGTAACACTGAAGCTTTCTTT,CSVETGRNTEAFF,TRBJ1-1,many,TRBV29-1,TRBD1
TGTGCCAGTAGTACCTTCCAGTACAATGAGCAGTTCTTC,CASSTFQYNEQFF,TRBJ2-1,many,TRBV19,NA
TGTGCCAGCAGCTTAGGGGGGGCAGATAATGAGCAGTTCTTC,CASSLGGADNEQFF,TRBJ2-1,once,TRBV7-9,NA
TGTGCCAGCAGTGAACGGCAGAAAAAACATAATTCACCCCTCCACTTT,CASSERQKKHNSPLHF,TRBJ1-6,many,TRBV2,NA
TGTGCCAGCAGTGCTCGAGGAGGGGTAATAGACTATGGCTACACCTTC,CASSARGGVIDYGYTF,TRBJ1-2,many,TRBV27,NA